This TCR beta chain was captured by sequencing in a study of cytotoxic CD8 clonotypes in ibrutinib-treated CLL. Generated by immunoSEQ multiplex PCR, the TCRdb table keeps only in-frame clones and is missing some. The sample has about 250,000 clones; under 75% are singletons. From germline, CDR1 is MDHEN and CDR2 SYDVKM. CDR3 size: 12 residues. The ends were cut back, 2 bases at V and 7 bases at J, with 9 bases in the middle. Library input was approximately 2.1 micrograms of DNA from cryopreserved PBMCs. The receptor's source is a human donor with chronic lymphocytic leukemia. The input for sequencing was PBMCs, taken after 24 months of ibrutinib treatment. V usage is TRBV28 and J usage is TRBJ2-7; a possible D gene is TRBD2 (6 bases). CDR3 sequence: CASSLLGGEQYF. In DNA form, the CDR3 reads TGTGCCAGCAGTTTACTGGGAGGAGAGCAGTACTTC.